The text below deals with one T cell receptor beta chain. This record comes from a study of blood T cell repertoires in COVID-19. Study at large: Samples taken during acute and convalescent COVID-19 were collected in the United States, Italy and Spain. Nucleic acid was either cDNA or gDNA, and it came from T cells, B-cell-depleted T cells, or PBMCs.

The CDR3 contains 16 residues. Germline V gives CDR1 SGHVS, CDR2 FQNEAQ. Deletions cut 5 bases from V and 1 base from J, with 16 bases between. Repertoires were generated with immunoSEQ multiplex PCR, while TCRdb's copy carries only in-frame clones and drops some. This repertoire shows tens of thousands of clones, around 90% found once; its top ten account for roughly 14%. The receptor comes from a human donor with active COVID-19. The donor label of this sample is uncertain. The sequenced sample consisted of peripheral blood. This rearrangement joins TRBV7-8 to TRBJ2-3, with D maybe TRBD1 (5 bases). CDR3 residues: CASSRLRVAGTDTQYF. The CDR3 region has the DNA TGTGCCAGCAGCAGACTCAGGGTAGCAGGCACAGATACGCAGTATTTT.